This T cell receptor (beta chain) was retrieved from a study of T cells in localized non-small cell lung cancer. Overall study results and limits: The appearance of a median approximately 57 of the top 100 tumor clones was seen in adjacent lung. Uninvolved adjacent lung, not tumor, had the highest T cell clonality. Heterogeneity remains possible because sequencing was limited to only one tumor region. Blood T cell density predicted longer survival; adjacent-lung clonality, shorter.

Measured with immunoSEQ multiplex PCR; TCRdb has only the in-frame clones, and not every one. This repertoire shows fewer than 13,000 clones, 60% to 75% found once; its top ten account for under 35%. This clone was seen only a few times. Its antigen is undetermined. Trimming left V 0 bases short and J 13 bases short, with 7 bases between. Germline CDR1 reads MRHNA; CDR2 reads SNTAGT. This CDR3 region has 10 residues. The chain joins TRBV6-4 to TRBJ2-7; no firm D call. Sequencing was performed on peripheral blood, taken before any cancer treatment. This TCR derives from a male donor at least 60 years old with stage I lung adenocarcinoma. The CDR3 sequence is CASSDSESYF. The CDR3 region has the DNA TGTGCCAGCAGTGACTCAGAGTCCTACTTC.